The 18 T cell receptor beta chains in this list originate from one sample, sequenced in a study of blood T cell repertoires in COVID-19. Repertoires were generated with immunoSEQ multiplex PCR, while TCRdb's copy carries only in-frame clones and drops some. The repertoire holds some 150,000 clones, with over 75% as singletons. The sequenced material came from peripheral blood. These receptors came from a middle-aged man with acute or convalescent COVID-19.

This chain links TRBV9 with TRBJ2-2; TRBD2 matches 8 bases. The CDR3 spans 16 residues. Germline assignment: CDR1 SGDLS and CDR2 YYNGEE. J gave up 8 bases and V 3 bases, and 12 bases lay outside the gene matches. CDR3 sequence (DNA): TGTGCCAGCAGCGCCGGCCGGGGTAGCGGGAAGGGGGAGCTGTTTTTT. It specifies CASSAGRGSGKGELFF.

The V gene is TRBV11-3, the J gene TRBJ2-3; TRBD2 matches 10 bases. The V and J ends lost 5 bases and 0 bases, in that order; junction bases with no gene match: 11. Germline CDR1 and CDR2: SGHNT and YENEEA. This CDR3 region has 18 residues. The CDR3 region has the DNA TGTGCCAGCAGCATACTACGGGCTAGCGGGGGCAGCACAGATACGCAGTATTTT. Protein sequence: CASSILRASGGSTDTQYF.

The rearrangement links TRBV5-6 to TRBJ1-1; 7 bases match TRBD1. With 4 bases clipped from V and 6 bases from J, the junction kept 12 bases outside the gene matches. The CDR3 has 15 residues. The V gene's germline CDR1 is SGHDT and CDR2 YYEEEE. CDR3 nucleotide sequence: TGTGCCAGCAGCAACAGGGGATCTTTTAGCTCTGAAGCTTTCTTT. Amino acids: CASSNRGSFSSEAFF.

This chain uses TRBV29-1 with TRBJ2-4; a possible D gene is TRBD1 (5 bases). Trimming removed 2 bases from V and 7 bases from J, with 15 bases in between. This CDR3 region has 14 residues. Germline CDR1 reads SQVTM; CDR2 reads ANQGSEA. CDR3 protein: CSVELGQGVNIQYF. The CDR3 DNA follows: TGCAGCGTTGAATTGGGGCAGGGTGTCAACATTCAGTACTTC.

CDR3 sequence: CAIRETGDTEAFF. The DNA of the CDR3 is TGTGCCATCAGAGAGACAGGAGACACTGAAGCTTTCTTT. The chain employs TRBV10-3 and TRBJ1-1, with TRBD1 as a possible D gene (6 bases). The CDR3 length is 13 residues. The germline V and J ends were trimmed by 6 bases and 3 bases, with 11 bases remaining between them. Per the germline V gene, CDR1 is ENHRY and CDR2 is SYGVKD.

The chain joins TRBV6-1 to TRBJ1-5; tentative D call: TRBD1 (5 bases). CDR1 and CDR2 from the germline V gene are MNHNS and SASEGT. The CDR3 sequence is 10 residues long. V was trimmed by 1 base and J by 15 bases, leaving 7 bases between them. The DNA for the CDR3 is TGTGCCAGCAGTGAAGAGGGGTTGCATTTT. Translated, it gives CASSEEGLHF.

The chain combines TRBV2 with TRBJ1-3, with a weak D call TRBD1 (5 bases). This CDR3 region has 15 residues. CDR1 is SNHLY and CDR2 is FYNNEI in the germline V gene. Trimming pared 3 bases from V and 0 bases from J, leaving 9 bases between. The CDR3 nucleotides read TGTGCCAGCAGTGATTTGGGGGGCTCTGGAAACACCATATATTTT. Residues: CASSDLGGSGNTIYF.

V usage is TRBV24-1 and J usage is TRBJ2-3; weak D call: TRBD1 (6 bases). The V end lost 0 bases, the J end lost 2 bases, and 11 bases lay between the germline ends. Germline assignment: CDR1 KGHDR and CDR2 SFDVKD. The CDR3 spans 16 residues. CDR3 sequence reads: CATSDLPGADTDTQYF. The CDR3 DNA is TGTGCCACCAGTGATTTGCCAGGGGCGGACACAGATACGCAGTATTTT.

The CDR3 DNA reads as TGTGCCATCAGTGAGGGTCTGAGGAACACTGAAGCTTTCTTT. This gives the protein CAISEGLRNTEAFF. This chain joins TRBV10-3 and TRBJ1-1; no clear D. With 2 bases removed from V and 1 base from J, the gap between germline ends came to 8 bases. This CDR3 is built from 14 residues. Germline V gives CDR1 ENHRY, CDR2 SYGVKD.

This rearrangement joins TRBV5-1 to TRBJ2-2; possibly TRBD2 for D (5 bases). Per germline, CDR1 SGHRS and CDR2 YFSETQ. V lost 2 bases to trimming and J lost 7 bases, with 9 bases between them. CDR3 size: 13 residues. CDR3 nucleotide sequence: TGCGCCAGCAGCTTTGCCGGGGTCGGGGAGCTGTTTTTT. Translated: CASSFAGVGELFF.

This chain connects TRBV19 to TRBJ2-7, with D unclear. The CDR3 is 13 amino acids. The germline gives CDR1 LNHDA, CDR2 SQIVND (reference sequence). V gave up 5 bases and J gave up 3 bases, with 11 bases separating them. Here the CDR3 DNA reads TGTGCCAGTAGTCCGGAGCTAAACTACGAGCAGTACTTC. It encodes CASSPELNYEQYF.

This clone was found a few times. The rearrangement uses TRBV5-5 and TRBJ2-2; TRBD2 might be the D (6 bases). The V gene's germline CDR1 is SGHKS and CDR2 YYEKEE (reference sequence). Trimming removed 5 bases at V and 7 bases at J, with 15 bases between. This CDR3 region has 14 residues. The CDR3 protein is CASRRDFSNGELFF. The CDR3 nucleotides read TGTGCCAGCAGACGGGACTTTTCTAACGGGGAGCTGTTTTTT.

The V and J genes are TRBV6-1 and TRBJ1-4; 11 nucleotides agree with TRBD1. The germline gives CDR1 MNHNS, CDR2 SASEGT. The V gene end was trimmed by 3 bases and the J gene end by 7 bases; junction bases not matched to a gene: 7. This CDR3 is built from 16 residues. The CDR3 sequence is CASSDYSGTGGEKLFF. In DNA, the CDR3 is TGTGCCAGCAGTGACTACTCCGGGACAGGGGGTGAAAAACTGTTTTTT.

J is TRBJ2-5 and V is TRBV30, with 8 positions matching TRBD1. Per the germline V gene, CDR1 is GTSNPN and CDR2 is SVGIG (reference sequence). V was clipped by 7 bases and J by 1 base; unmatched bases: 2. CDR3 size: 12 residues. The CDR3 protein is CASGTGQETQYF. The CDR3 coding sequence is TGTGCCTCCGGGACAGGCCAAGAGACCCAGTACTTC.

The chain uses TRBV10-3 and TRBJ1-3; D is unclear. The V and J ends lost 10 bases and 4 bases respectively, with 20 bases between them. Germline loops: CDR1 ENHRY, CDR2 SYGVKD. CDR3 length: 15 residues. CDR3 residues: CATCPPGASGNTIYF. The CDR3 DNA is TGTGCCACCTGCCCCCCGGGAGCATCGGGAAACACCATATATTTT.

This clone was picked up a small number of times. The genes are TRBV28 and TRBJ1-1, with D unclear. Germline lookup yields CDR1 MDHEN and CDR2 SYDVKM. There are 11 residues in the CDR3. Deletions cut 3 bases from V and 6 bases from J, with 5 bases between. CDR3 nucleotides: TGTGCCAGCAGTTTCCGGGCTGAAGCTTTCTTT. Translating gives CASSFRAEAFF.

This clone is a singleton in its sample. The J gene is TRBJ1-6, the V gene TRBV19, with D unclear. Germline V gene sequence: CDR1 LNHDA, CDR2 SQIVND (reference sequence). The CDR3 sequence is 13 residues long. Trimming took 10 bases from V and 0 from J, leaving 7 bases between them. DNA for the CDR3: TGTGCCACAGAAAGCTCCTATAATTCACCCCTCCACTTT. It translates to CATESSYNSPLHF. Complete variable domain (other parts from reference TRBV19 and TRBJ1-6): DGGITQSPKYLFRKEGQNVTLSCEQNLNHDAMYWYRQDPGQGLRLIYYSQIVNDFQKGDIAEGYSVSREKKESFPLTVTSAQKNPTAFYLCATESSYNSPLHFGNGTRLTVT.

This chain's CDR3 is CASRYDRGKNQPQHF. In DNA, the CDR3 is TGTGCCAGTAGATACGACAGGGGCAAGAATCAGCCCCAGCATTTT. This chain uses TRBV19 with TRBJ1-5; TRBD1 matches at 8 bases. The germline V gene encodes CDR1 LNHDA and CDR2 SQIVND (reference sequence). V gave up 6 bases and J gave up 4 bases; unmatched junction bases: 8. The CDR3 spans 15 residues.